This passage covers 6 T cell receptor beta chains from one sample sequenced in a study of control samples from healthy donors and cancer patients. Repertoires were generated with immunoSEQ multiplex PCR, while TCRdb's copy carries only in-frame clones and drops some. The top ten clones hold around 40% of a sample with about 120,000 clones, roughly 90% of them seen once. The specimen was blood. All receptors come from a man aged 45-60 years in good health.

This clone was observed a handful of times. The chain employs TRBV5-1 and TRBJ1-5; no clear D gene. Trimming took off 0 bases at V and 5 bases at J, with 9 bases between the two ends. Germline V gives CDR1 SGHRS, CDR2 YFSETQ. The CDR3 runs 14 residues. CDR3 region: CASSLDSGDQPQHF. The CDR3 bases are TGCGCCAGCAGCTTGGACAGCGGCGATCAGCCCCAGCATTTT.

This clone has a handful of counts. V usage is TRBV19 and J usage is TRBJ1-1, with TRBD1 identical over 7 bases. The V segment lost 3 bases and the J segment 5 bases; nucleotides outside the gene matches: 3. CDR1 is LNHDA, CDR2 SQIVND, per germline (reference sequence). The CDR3 consists of 13 residues. Written as DNA, the CDR3 is TGTGCCAGTAGTATTCTACAGGGGACTGAAGCTTTCTTT. Translation gives CASSILQGTEAFF.

The CDR3 protein is CSVGPVPGQGITEAFF. The CDR3 nucleotides read TGCAGCGTTGGGCCAGTACCCGGACAGGGAATCACTGAAGCTTTCTTT. The J gene is TRBJ1-1, the V gene TRBV29-1; 8 nucleotides align to TRBD1. The germline CDR1 and CDR2 sequences are SQVTM and ANQGSEA. Trimming removed 4 bases from V and 4 bases from J; junction bases left unmatched: 14. This CDR3 region has 16 residues.

The CDR3 DNA sequence: TGTGCCAGCAGCTTGGGTCTGGGCGGGAAAGCTTTCTTT. Protein product: CASSLGLGGKAFF. This chain uses TRBV5-6 with TRBJ1-1; D is undetermined. The CDR3 has 13 residues. Germline assignment: CDR1 SGHDT and CDR2 YYEEEE. Trimming stripped 0 bases from V and 9 bases from J, with 12 bases between.

As DNA, the CDR3 is TGTGCCAGCAGTGATTTCGGAGCGGGGGGTCACTACAATGAGCAGTTCTTC. It encodes CASSDFGAGGHYNEQFF. The genes are TRBV25-1 and TRBJ2-1, with TRBD2 identical over 9 bases. V lost 3 bases, J lost 3 bases, and 9 bases stayed unmatched. Germline CDR1 is MGHDK and CDR2 is SYGVNS. The CDR3 length is 17 residues.

The chain has TRBV23-1 and TRBJ1-2; a weak D match, TRBD1 (6 bases). TRBV23-1 is an ORF; its function is uncertain. Trimming removed 4 bases from V and 4 bases from J, with 19 bases in between. The CDR3 has 16 residues. In DNA form, the CDR3 reads TGCGCCAGCAGTCCAACCCCGACAGGCGAGATCTATGGCTACACCTTC. It specifies CASSPTPTGEIYGYTF.